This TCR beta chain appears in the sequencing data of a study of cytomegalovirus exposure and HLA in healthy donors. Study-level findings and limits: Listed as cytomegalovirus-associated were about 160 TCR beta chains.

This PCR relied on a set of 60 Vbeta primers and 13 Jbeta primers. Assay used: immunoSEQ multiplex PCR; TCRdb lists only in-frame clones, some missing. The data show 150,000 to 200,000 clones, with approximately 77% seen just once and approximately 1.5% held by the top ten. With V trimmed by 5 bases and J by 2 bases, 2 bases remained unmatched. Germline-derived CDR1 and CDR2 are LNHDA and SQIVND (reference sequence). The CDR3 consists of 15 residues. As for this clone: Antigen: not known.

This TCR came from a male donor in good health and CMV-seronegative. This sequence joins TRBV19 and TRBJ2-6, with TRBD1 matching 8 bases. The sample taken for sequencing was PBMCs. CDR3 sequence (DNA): TGTGCCAGTAGTCCAGGGGGCACTGGGGCCAACGTCCTGACTTTC. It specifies CASSPGGTGANVLTF.